This T cell receptor (beta chain) was profiled in a study of regulatory T cells in long-lasting Graves disease. The time point is: newly diagnosed GD, antithyroid drugs for less than 3 months. The TCR library was made from RNA that had been extracted from PBMCs in TRIzol. There are 17 residues in the CDR3. Germline V lookup: CDR1 SGHTA, CDR2 FQGNSA. The ends lost 3 bases at V and 2 bases at J; junction bases unmatched: 4. TCR beta libraries were built with iRepertoire HTBI primers and Arm-PCR of CDR3 regions. MiXCR, applied by TCRdb to the multiplex PCR reads, yields one record per CDR3 protein. The sample shows around 480,000 distinct CDR3 sequences, roughly a sixth of them seen only once. This clonotype was detected ten times or more. These records were also assigned to another study, of T cells in Graves' hyperthyroidism and ophthalmopathy.

This chain joins TRBV7-2 and TRBJ2-1; 13 bases are shared with TRBD2. This TCR came from a woman aged 35-65 years with Graves disease. The sequencing here drew on peripheral blood mononuclear cells (PBMCs), taken at new diagnosis, from a patient treated with antithyroid drugs. CDR3 in DNA: TGTGCCAGCAGCTTGACTAGCGGGGGGCCCCCCTACAATGAGCAGTTCTTC. Amino acids: CASSLTSGGPPYNEQFF.